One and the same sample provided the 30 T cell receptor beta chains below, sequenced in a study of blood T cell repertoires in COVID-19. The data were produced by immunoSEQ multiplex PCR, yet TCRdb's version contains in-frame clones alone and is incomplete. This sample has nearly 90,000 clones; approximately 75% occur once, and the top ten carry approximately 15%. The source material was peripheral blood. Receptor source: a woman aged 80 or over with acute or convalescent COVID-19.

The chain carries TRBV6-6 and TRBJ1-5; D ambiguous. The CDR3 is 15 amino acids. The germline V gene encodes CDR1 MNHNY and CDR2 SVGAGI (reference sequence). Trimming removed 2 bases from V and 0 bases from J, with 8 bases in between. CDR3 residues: CASSYGTDSNQPQHF. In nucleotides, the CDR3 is TGTGCCAGCAGTTACGGTACAGATAGCAATCAGCCCCAGCATTTT.

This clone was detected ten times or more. The CDR3 coding sequence is TGTGCCAGCAGTCAGGGGGCAACTAATGAAAAACTGTTTTTT. It specifies CASSQGATNEKLFF. The chain employs TRBV6-5 and TRBJ1-4, with 7 bases that match TRBD1. V lost 5 bases, J lost 0 bases, and 0 bases stayed unmatched. Germline CDR1 is MNHEY and CDR2 is SVGAGI. The CDR3 runs 14 residues.

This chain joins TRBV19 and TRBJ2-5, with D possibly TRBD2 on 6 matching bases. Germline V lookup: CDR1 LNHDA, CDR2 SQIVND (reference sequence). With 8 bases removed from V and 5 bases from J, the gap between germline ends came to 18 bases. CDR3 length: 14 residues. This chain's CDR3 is CASSEGPVPETQYF. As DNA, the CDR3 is TGTGCCAGTTCGGAGGGACCGGTTCCGGAGACCCAGTACTTC.

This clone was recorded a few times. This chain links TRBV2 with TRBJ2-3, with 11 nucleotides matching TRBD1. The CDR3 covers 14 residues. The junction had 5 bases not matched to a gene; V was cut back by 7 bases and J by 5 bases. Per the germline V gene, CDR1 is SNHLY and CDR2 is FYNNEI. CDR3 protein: CASIWDRGKDTQYF. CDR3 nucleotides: TGTGCCAGCATTTGGGACAGGGGGAAAGATACGCAGTATTTT.

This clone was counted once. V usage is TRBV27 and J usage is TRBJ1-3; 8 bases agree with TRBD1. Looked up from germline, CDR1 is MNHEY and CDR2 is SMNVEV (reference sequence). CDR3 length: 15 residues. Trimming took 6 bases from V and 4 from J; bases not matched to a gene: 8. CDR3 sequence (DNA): TGTGCCAGCAGCCGGACAGGGTTAATGGGAAACACCATATATTTT. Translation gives CASSRTGLMGNTIYF.

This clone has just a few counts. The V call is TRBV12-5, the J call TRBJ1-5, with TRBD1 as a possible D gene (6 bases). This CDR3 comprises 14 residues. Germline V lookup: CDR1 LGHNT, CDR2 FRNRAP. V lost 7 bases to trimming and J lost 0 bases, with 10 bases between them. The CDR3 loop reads CASADSYSNQPQHF. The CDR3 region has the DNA TGTGCTAGTGCGGACAGCTATAGCAATCAGCCCCAGCATTTT.

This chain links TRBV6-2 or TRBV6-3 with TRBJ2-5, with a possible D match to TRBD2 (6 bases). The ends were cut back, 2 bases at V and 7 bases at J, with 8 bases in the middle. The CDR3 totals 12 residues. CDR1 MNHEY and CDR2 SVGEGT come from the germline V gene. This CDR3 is CASSYEGGTQYF. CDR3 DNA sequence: TGTGCCAGCAGTTACGAGGGAGGGACCCAGTACTTC.

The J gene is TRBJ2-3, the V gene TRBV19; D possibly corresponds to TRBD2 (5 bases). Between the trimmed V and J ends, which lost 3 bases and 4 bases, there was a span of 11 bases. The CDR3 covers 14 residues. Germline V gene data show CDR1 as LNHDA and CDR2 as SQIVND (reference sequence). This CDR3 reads CASSIRTAADTQYF. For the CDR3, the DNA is TGTGCCAGTAGTATTCGAACAGCGGCAGATACGCAGTATTTT.

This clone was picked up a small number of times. The CDR3 reads CASSPSSANNQPQHF. CDR3 nucleotide sequence: TGCGCCAGCAGCCCCTCGTCCGCGAATAATCAGCCCCAGCATTTT. The V gene is TRBV5-1, the J gene TRBJ1-5, with D unresolved. Germline values: CDR1 SGHRS, CDR2 YFSETQ. The CDR3 is 15 amino acids. Trimming removed 4 bases from V and 4 bases from J, with 15 bases in between.

DNA for the CDR3: TGTGCCAGCAGCGTAGTTCCAGGGATGAACACTGAAGCTTTCTTT. As protein: CASSVVPGMNTEAFF. The rearrangement uses TRBV9 and TRBJ1-1, with TRBD1 as a possible D gene (5 bases). The CDR3 length is 15 residues. The V end lost 0 bases, the J end lost 0 bases, and 9 bases lay between the germline ends. The germline V gene encodes CDR1 SGDLS and CDR2 YYNGEE.

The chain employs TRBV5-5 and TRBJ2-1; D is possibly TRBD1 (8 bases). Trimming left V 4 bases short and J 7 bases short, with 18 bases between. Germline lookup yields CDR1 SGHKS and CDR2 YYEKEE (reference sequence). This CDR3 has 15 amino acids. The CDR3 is CASSRPDREGNEQFF. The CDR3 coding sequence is TGTGCCAGCAGCCGTCCGGACAGGGAGGGGAATGAGCAGTTCTTC.

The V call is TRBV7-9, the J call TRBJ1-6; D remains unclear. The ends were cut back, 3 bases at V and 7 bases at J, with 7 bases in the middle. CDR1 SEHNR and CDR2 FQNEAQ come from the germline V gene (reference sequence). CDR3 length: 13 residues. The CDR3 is CASSFFENSPLHF. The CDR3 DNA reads TGTGCCAGCAGCTTTTTCGAGAATTCACCCCTCCACTTT.

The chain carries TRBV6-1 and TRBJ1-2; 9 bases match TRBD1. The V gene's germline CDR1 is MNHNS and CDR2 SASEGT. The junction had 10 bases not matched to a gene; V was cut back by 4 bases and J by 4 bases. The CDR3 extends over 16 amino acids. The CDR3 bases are TGTGCCAGCAGTGCCACCGGGACAGGGAAGGGCTATGGCTACACCTTC. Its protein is CASSATGTGKGYGYTF.

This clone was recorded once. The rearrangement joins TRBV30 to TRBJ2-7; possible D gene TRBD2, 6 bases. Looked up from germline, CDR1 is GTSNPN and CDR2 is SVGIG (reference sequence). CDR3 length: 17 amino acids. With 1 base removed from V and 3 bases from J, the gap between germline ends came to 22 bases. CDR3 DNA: TGTGCCTGGAGTGGATTGGCTCGGGTGGGAGGCTACTACGAGCAGTACTTC. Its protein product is CAWSGLARVGGYYEQYF.

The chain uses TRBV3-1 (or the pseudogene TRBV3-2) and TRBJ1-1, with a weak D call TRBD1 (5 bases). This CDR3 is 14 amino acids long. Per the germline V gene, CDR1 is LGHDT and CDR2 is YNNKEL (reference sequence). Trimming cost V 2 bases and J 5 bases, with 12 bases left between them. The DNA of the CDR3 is TGTGCCAGCAGCCAATTTTCAGGGAGGACTGAAGCTTTCTTT. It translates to CASSQFSGRTEAFF.

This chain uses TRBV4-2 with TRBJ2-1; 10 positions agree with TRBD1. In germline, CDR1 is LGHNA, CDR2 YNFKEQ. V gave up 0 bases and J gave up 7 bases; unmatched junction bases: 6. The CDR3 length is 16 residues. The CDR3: CASSQDGGQGWNEQFF. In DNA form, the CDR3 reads TGTGCCAGCAGCCAAGATGGGGGACAGGGGTGGAATGAGCAGTTCTTC.

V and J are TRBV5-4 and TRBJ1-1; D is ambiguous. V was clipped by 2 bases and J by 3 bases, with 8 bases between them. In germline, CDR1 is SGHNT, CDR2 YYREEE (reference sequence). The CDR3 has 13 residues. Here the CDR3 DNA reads TGTGCCAGCAGCTTTATACCGGACACTGAAGCTTTCTTT. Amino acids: CASSFIPDTEAFF.

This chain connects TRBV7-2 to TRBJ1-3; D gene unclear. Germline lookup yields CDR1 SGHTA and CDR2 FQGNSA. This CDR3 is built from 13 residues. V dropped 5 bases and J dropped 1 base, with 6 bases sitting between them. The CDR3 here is CASSLLSGNTIYF. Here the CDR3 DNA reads TGTGCCAGCAGCCTTCTTTCTGGAAACACCATATATTTT.

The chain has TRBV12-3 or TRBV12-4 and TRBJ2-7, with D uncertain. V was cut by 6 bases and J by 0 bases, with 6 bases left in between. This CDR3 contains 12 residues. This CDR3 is CASSKSSYEQYF. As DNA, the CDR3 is TGTGCCAGCAGCAAGAGCTCCTACGAGCAGTACTTC.

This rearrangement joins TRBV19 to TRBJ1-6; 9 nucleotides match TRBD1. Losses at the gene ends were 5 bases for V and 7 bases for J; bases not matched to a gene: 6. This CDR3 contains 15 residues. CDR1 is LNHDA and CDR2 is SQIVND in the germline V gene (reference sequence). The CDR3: CASSAPTGGNSPLHF. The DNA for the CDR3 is TGTGCCAGTAGTGCCCCGACAGGGGGGAATTCACCCCTCCACTTT.

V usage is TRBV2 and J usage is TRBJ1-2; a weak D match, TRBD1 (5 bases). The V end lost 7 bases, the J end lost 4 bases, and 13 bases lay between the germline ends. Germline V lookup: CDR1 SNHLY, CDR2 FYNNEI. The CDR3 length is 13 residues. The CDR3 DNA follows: TGTGCCAGCACGGGGGGTTCCCTCTATGGCTACACCTTC. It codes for CASTGGSLYGYTF.

The DNA of the CDR3 is TGTGCCAGCAGTCCCGGACAGAATCCTAACTATGGCTACACCTTC. This codes for CASSPGQNPNYGYTF. The chain is built from TRBV2 and TRBJ1-2, with a weak D call TRBD1 (6 bases). This CDR3 spans 15 amino acids. Germline lookup yields CDR1 SNHLY and CDR2 FYNNEI. V was clipped by 5 bases and J by 0 bases, with 13 bases between them.

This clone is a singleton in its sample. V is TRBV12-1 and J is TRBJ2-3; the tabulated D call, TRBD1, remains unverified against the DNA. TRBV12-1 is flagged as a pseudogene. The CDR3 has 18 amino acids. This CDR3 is CASSPNPPTGRRTDTQYF. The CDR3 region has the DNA TGTGCCAGCAGCCCCAACCCCCCGACAGGGAGGCGCACAGATACGCAGTATTTT.

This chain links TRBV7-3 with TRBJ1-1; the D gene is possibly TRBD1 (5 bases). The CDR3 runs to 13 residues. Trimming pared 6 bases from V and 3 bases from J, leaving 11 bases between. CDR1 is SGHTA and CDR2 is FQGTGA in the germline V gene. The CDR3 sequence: CASSLQVYTEAFF. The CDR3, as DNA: TGTGCCAGCAGTTTACAGGTATACACTGAAGCTTTCTTT.

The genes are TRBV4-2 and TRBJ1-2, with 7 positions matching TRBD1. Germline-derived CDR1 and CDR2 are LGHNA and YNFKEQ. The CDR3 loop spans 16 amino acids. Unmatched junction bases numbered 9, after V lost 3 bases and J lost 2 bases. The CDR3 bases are TGTGCCAGCAGCCAGACAGCCGGGACAGCCAACTATGGCTACACCTTC. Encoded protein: CASSQTAGTANYGYTF.

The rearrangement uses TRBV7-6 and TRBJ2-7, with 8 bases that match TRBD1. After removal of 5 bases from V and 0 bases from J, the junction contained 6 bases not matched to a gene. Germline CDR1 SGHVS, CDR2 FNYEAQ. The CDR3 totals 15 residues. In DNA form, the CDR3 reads TGTGCCAGCAGCCAGGACAGGGTGAGCTCCTACGAGCAGTACTTC. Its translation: CASSQDRVSSYEQYF.

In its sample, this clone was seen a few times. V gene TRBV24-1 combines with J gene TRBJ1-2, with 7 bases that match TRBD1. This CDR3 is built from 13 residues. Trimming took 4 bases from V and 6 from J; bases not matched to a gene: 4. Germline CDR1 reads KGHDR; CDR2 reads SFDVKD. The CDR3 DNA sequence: TGTGCCACCAGTGACCGACAGGGAAATGGCTACACCTTC. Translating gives CATSDRQGNGYTF.

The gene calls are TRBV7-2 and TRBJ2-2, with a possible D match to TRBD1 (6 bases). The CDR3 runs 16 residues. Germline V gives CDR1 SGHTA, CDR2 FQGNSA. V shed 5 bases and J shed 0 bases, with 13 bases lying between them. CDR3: CASSGQLVANTGELFF. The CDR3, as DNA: TGTGCCAGCAGCGGACAGCTGGTAGCGAACACCGGGGAGCTGTTTTTT.

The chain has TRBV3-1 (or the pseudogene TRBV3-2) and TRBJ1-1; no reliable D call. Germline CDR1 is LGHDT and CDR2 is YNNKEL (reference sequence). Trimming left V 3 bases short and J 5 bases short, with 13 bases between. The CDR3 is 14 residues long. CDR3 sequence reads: CASSQPSGRTEAFF. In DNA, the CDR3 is TGTGCCAGCAGCCAGCCCTCGGGGAGGACTGAAGCTTTCTTT.

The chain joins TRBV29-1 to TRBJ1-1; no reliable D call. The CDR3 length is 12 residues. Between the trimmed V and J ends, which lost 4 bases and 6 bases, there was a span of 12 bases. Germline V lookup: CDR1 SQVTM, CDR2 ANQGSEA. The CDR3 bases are TGCAGCGTTGCGACGGGTGTCTCTGAAGCTTTCTTT. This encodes CSVATGVSEAFF. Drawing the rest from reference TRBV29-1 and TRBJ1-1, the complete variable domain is SAVISQKPSRDICQRGTSLTIQCQVDSQVTMMFWYRQQPGQSLTLIATANQGSEATYESGFVIDKFPISRPNLTFSTLTVSNMSPEDSSIYLCSVATGVSEAFFGQGTRLTVV.